These 10 T cell receptor beta chains were all obtained from the same sample, sequenced in a study of T-cell reconstitution after alpha-beta-depleted transplantation in children. It was with unique molecular identifiers that the TCRbeta library was prepared. Each CDR3 protein gets one entry after TCRdb re-called the PCR reads with MiXCR. The data hold about 340,000 distinct CDR3 sequences, with about an eighth observed a single time. The starting material was PBMCs, obtained from the stem cell graft. These receptors were obtained from a human donor who donated a stem cell graft to a child with Fanconi anemia.

The V call is TRBV7-9, the J call TRBJ2-1; D not resolved. Germline CDR1 is SEHNR and CDR2 is FQNEAQ (reference sequence). Trimming removed 1 base at V and 10 bases at J, with 5 bases between. The CDR3 consists of 11 residues. CDR3 amino acids: CASSLVSEQFF. In nucleotides, the CDR3 is TGTGCCAGCAGCTTAGTTTCGGAGCAGTTCTTC.

The chain employs TRBV30 and TRBJ2-1, with no clear D. The CDR3 is 12 residues long. Looked up from germline, CDR1 is GTSNPN and CDR2 is SVGIG (reference sequence). V lost 8 bases and J 3 bases, leaving 11 bases between the germline ends. The CDR3 loop is CAGVQNYNEQFF. In nucleotides, the CDR3 is TGTGCCGGGGTACAAAACTACAATGAGCAGTTCTTC.

The V call is TRBV5-1, the J call TRBJ2-3, with 8 nucleotides matching TRBD2. Germline V gene sequence: CDR1 SGHRS, CDR2 YFSETQ. The CDR3 is 15 residues long. The V segment lost 9 bases and the J segment 5 bases; nucleotides outside the gene matches: 14. The CDR3 bases are TGCGCCACCTATAGCGGGGCCCCTGGCATAGATACGCAGTATTTT. It specifies CATYSGAPGIDTQYF.

The J gene is TRBJ2-3, the V gene TRBV6-5, with D perhaps matching TRBD1 (6 bases). Trimming pared 2 bases from V and 1 base from J, leaving 10 bases between. This CDR3 has 15 residues. From germline, CDR1 is MNHEY and CDR2 SVGAGI. The CDR3 is CASSYEGTRTDTQYF. As DNA, the CDR3 is TGTGCCAGCAGTTACGAGGGGACACGCACAGATACGCAGTATTTT.

This clonotype was picked up a small number of times. This sequence joins TRBV7-2 and TRBJ2-5; tentatively, D is TRBD2 (6 bases). The germline CDR1 and CDR2 sequences are SGHTA and FQGNSA. The V and J ends lost 1 base and 7 bases respectively, with 13 bases between them. This CDR3 region has 14 residues. In DNA, the CDR3 is TGTGCCAGCAGCTTAGGGACTAAATTGGGGACCCAGTACTTC. Protein product: CASSLGTKLGTQYF.

This clonotype was recorded many times. This chain connects TRBV27 to TRBJ2-7; 8 bases agree with TRBD1. CDR1 is MNHEY, CDR2 SMNVEV, per germline (reference sequence). Unmatched junction bases numbered 10, after V lost 9 bases and J lost 0 bases. The CDR3 has 15 amino acids. CDR3 in DNA: TGTGCCAGGTACCGTGGACAGGGTTACTCCTACGAGCAGTACGTC. This gives the protein CARYRGQGYSYEQYV.

This clonotype was recorded many times. V gene TRBV29-1 combines with J gene TRBJ1-1; D ambiguous. V was clipped by 6 bases and J by 6 bases, with 11 bases between them. CDR3 length: 11 amino acids. Germline lookup yields CDR1 SQVTM and CDR2 ANQGSEA. The CDR3 sequence: CSVVMGPEAFF. CDR3 coding DNA: TGCAGCGTAGTCATGGGTCCTGAAGCTTTCTTT.

The sample holds a few counts of this clonotype. The chain links TRBV12-3 or TRBV12-4 to TRBJ1-2; D gene ambiguous. This CDR3 has 12 residues. V dropped 6 bases and J dropped 9 bases, with 14 bases sitting between them. The CDR3 DNA follows: TGTGCCAGCAGAGGCGGCGCCGGACGCTACACCTTC. It codes for CASRGGAGRYTF.

V is TRBV6-1 and J is TRBJ2-3; TRBD1 might be the D (5 bases). The CDR3 contains 14 residues. CDR1 is MNHNS and CDR2 is SASEGT in the germline V gene. The V gene lost 6 bases and the J gene lost 2 bases, with 12 bases spanning the gap. The CDR3 DNA reads as TGTGCCAGCAGAATCAGGGAAAACACAGATACGCAGTATTTT. Its protein product is CASRIRENTDTQYF.

The chain links TRBV6-1 to TRBJ2-3; TRBD2 aligns across 8 bases. J gave up 3 bases and V 0 bases, and 14 bases lay outside the gene matches. The CDR3 extends over 19 amino acids. In germline, CDR1 is MNHNS, CDR2 SASEGT. The CDR3 spells CASSEAPPLGAGETDTQYF. CDR3 in DNA: TGTGCCAGCAGTGAAGCCCCCCCCCTGGGAGCGGGGGAGACAGATACGCAGTATTTT.